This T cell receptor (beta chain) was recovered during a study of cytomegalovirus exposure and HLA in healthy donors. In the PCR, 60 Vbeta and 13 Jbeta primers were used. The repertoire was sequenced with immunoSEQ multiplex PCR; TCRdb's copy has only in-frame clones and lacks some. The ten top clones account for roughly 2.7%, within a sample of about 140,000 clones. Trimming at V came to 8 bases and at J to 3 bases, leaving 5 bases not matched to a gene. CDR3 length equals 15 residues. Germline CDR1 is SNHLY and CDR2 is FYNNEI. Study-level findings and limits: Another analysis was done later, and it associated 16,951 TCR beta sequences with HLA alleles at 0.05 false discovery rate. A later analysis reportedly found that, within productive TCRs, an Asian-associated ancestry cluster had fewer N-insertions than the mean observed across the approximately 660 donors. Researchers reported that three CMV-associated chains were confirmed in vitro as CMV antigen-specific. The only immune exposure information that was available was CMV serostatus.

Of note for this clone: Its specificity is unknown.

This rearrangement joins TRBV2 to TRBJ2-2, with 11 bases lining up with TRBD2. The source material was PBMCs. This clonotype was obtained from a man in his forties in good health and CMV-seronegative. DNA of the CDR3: TGTGCCAGCGATACTAGCGGGGGCTACACCGGGGAGCTGTTTTTT. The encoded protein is CASDTSGGYTGELFF.